The clone carrying this TCR beta chain was seen ten or more times. Researchers took RNA transcripts and amplified TCR beta CDR3 regions from them. Scientists carried out first-round RT-PCR using HTBI primers and then a second-round multiplex PCR. Via MiXCR, TCRdb re-called the multiplex PCR reads, giving one row per CDR3 protein. The repertoire holds fewer than 350,000 distinct CDR3 sequences, with around a sixth as singletons. This entry belongs to a study of Graves' ophthalmopathy and Graves' hyperthyroidism. V was clipped by 2 bases and J by 3 bases, with 7 bases between them. Germline assignment: CDR1 KGHSH and CDR2 LQKENI. The CDR3 has 13 amino acids.

Sequenced: peripheral blood. The clonotype comes from an adult man with Graves' ophthalmopathy. This chain joins TRBV18 and TRBJ1-1; tentatively, D is TRBD1 (5 bases). The CDR3: CASSPLQDTEAFF. The DNA of the CDR3 is TGTGCCAGCTCACCATTACAGGACACTGAAGCTTTCTTT. The full variable domain, in which reference TRBV18 and TRBJ1-1 provide the parts outside the CDR3, is NAGVMQNPRHLVRRRGQEARLRCSPMKGHSHVYWYRQLPEEGLKFMVYLQKENIIDESGMPKERFSAEFPKEGPSILRIQQVVRGDSAAYFCASSPLQDTEAFFGQGTRLTVV.